The next 32 T cell receptor beta chains were all read from a single sample in a study of early T cells in non-severe SARS-CoV-2 infection. Using its own MiXCR run on the 5' RACE reads, TCRdb lists one record per CDR3 protein. Here the sample spans 85,000 to 120,000 distinct CDR3 sequences, around 13% being singletons. Sequencing was performed on whole blood. The receptors shown here come from an adult who was a healthcare worker with PCR-confirmed SARS-CoV-2 infection or an uninfected control (not recorded which).

The chain uses TRBV12-3 or TRBV12-4 and TRBJ1-5; the D gene is possibly TRBD1 (6 bases). The CDR3 has 16 residues. V was clipped by 3 bases and J by 1 base, with 13 bases between them. The CDR3 DNA reads as TGTGCCAGCAGTTTGGGAGGGGGTGGAAGCAATCAGCCCCAGCATTTT. Amino acid sequence: CASSLGGGGSNQPQHF.

The chain uses TRBV6-5 and TRBJ2-3; no firm D call. CDR1 and CDR2 (germline): MNHEY, SVGAGI. Trimming left V 8 bases short and J 0 bases short, with 9 bases between. The CDR3 loop spans 13 amino acids. The CDR3 loop reads CASGPASTDTQYF. The CDR3 DNA reads as TGTGCCAGCGGTCCTGCAAGCACAGATACGCAGTATTTT.

There are many counts of this clonotype. The chain employs TRBV5-6 and TRBJ2-4, with a tentative D call TRBD1 (5 bases). Germline CDR1 and CDR2: SGHDT and YYEEEE. The CDR3 loop spans 13 amino acids. V was shortened by 4 bases and J by 7 bases, with 12 bases between the two germline ends. CDR3 sequence: CASSKMTVNIQYF. In DNA, the CDR3 is TGTGCCAGCAGCAAGATGACAGTGAACATTCAGTACTTC.

This clonotype was observed at least ten times. The rearrangement joins TRBV11-2 to TRBJ2-7; 8 bases map to TRBD1. Trimming took 0 bases from V and 3 from J; bases not matched to a gene: 7. The CDR3 contains 16 residues. In germline, CDR1 is SGHAT, CDR2 FQNNGV. CDR3 nucleotides: TGTGCCAGCAGCTTAGAGATCGGGACAGGCCTCTACGAGCAGTACTTC. This encodes CASSLEIGTGLYEQYF.

The sample holds a few counts of this clonotype. The V and J genes are TRBV28 and TRBJ1-1; D is ambiguous. This CDR3 has 14 residues. In germline, CDR1 is MDHEN, CDR2 SYDVKM. With 3 bases removed from V and 6 bases from J, the gap between germline ends came to 14 bases. In nucleotides, the CDR3 is TGTGCCAGCAGTTTTCAGGTTGCCAGGCCTGAAGCTTTCTTT. This gives the protein CASSFQVARPEAFF.

This chain uses TRBV20-1 with TRBJ1-5; maybe TRBD1 (6 bases). The germline V gene has CDR1 DFQATT and CDR2 SNEGSKA (reference sequence). Trimming removed 6 bases at V and 0 bases at J, with 9 bases between. The CDR3 is 13 amino acids. This chain's CDR3 is CSASRGSNQPQHF. CDR3 sequence (DNA): TGCAGTGCCAGCAGGGGTAGCAATCAGCCCCAGCATTTT.

This clonotype was seen repeatedly, ten times or more. The CDR3 protein is CASSQGTGGSDTQYF. The CDR3 region has the DNA TGTGCCAGCAGCCAAGGGACAGGGGGCAGTGATACGCAGTATTTT. V usage is TRBV4-2 and J usage is TRBJ2-3; 11 bases agree with TRBD1. The V and J ends lost 1 base and 6 bases, in that order; junction bases with no gene match: 3. Germline values: CDR1 LGHNA, CDR2 YNFKEQ. The CDR3 extends over 15 amino acids.

This clonotype was picked up a small number of times. The V gene is TRBV20-1, the J gene TRBJ2-7; 9 bases are shared with TRBD2. Looked up from germline, CDR1 is DFQATT and CDR2 is SNEGSKA (reference sequence). The V gene end was trimmed by 2 bases and the J gene end by 5 bases; junction bases not matched to a gene: 4. There are 13 residues in the CDR3. CDR3 DNA: TGCAGTGCTAGACGTAGCGGGAGTGACGAGCAGTACTTC. Amino acids: CSARRSGSDEQYF.

This clonotype was recorded a few times. The gene calls are TRBV20-1 and TRBJ2-1, with D possibly being TRBD1 (6 bases). Germline V gives CDR1 DFQATT, CDR2 SNEGSKA (reference sequence). The V end was cut by 5 bases, the J end by 9 bases, with 23 bases between. CDR3 length: 15 amino acids. The CDR3 spells CSAEESETGMGEQFF. CDR3 nucleotide sequence: TGCAGTGCTGAAGAAAGCGAGACAGGTATGGGTGAGCAGTTCTTC.

This clonotype was found many times. This chain links TRBV27 with TRBJ2-1; TRBD2 might be the D (5 bases). The germline V and J ends were trimmed by 3 bases and 7 bases, with 10 bases remaining between them. This CDR3 has 13 amino acids. Germline V lookup: CDR1 MNHEY, CDR2 SMNVEV (reference sequence). This chain's CDR3 is CASSLNRGNEQFF. The CDR3 DNA sequence: TGTGCCAGCAGTTTGAATCGGGGAAATGAGCAGTTCTTC.

The table lists this clonotype with a few counts. This chain connects TRBV30 to TRBJ2-1; D is unclear. This CDR3 region has 12 residues. Trimming pared 3 bases from V and 7 bases from J, leaving 10 bases between. CDR1 GTSNPN and CDR2 SVGIG come from the germline V gene (reference sequence). In nucleotides, the CDR3 is TGTGCCTGGAGGATGGGTGGGAATGAGCAGTTCTTC. Translating gives CAWRMGGNEQFF. Based on the CDR3 plus reference TRBV30 and TRBJ2-1, the full variable domain is SQTIHQWPATLVQPVGSPLSLECTVEGTSNPNLYWYRQAAGRGLQLLFYSVGIGQISSEVPQNLSASRPQDRQFILSSKKLLLSDSGFYLCAWRMGGNEQFFGPGTRLTVL.

In this sample, this clonotype turned up many times. This rearrangement joins TRBV20-1 to TRBJ2-3; 10 positions agree with TRBD1. The V gene's germline CDR1 is DFQATT and CDR2 SNEGSKA (reference sequence). The CDR3 has 13 amino acids. CDR3 loop: CRAGQGTWDTQYF. The DNA of the CDR3 is TGCAGGGCGGGACAGGGGACTTGGGATACGCAGTATTTT.

The chain employs TRBV2 and TRBJ2-1; D call uncertain. In germline, CDR1 is SNHLY, CDR2 FYNNEI. Deletions cut 8 bases from V and 9 bases from J, with 11 bases between. This CDR3 is 11 amino acids long. The CDR3 is CASQVRFEQFF. The CDR3 DNA sequence: TGTGCCAGCCAAGTACGGTTTGAGCAGTTCTTC.

This clonotype was observed many times. The J gene is TRBJ1-2, the V gene TRBV4-3; 7 positions match TRBD1. V dropped 3 bases and J dropped 3; count of bases not matched to a gene: 7. The germline gives CDR1 LGHNA, CDR2 YSLEER. CDR3 length equals 15 residues. Written as DNA, the CDR3 is TGCGCCAGCAGCCAGGAACACAGGGGCGACTATGGCTACACCTTC. Translating gives CASSQEHRGDYGYTF.

V is TRBV4-1 and J is TRBJ2-7, with D perhaps TRBD2 (5 bases). CDR3 length: 15 residues. V lost 3 bases to trimming and J lost 4 bases, with 16 bases between them. In germline, CDR1 is MGHRA, CDR2 YSYEKL. The chain's CDR3 is CASSHAARELYEQYF. CDR3 coding DNA: TGCGCCAGCAGCCATGCGGCTAGGGAGTTGTACGAGCAGTACTTC.

This clonotype was counted a few times. The gene calls are TRBV4-2 and TRBJ2-7; perhaps TRBD2 as D (9 bases). The CDR3 contains 16 residues. V was pared by 4 bases and J by 4 bases, with 20 bases between. Germline V gene lookup returns CDR1 LGHNA and CDR2 YNFKEQ. The CDR3 loop reads CASSRTGTSTVYEQYF. The CDR3, as DNA: TGTGCCAGCAGCCGGACAGGGACTAGCACGGTGTACGAGCAGTACTTC.

This clonotype has more than one count but fewer than ten. The chain joins TRBV28 to TRBJ2-7, with D possibly TRBD1 on 6 matching bases. V dropped 5 bases and J dropped 4 bases, with 12 bases sitting between them. CDR3 length: 13 amino acids. The V gene's germline CDR1 is MDHEN and CDR2 SYDVKM. As DNA, the CDR3 is TGTGCCAGCAGTGTACAGGGTTGGTACGAGCAGTACTTC. Translation gives CASSVQGWYEQYF.

Concerning this clonotype: This may be a read error: a much more frequent sequence differs by one nucleotide. The gene calls are TRBV7-9 and TRBJ2-1; D not resolved. This CDR3 contains 17 residues. CDR1 is SEHNR, CDR2 FQNEAQ, per germline (reference sequence). The chain's CDR3 is CASSFRVSISPHNELFF. Here the CDR3 DNA reads TGTGCCAGCAGCTTTAGGGTCAGTATCTCCCCCCACAATGAGCTGTTCTTC.

This sequence joins TRBV20-1 and TRBJ2-5; 8 bases agree with TRBD2. This CDR3 has 11 residues. Germline V gene data show CDR1 as DFQATT and CDR2 as SNEGSKA (reference sequence). Losses at the gene ends were 7 bases for V and 4 bases for J; bases not matched to a gene: 2. This chain's CDR3 is CSESGRETQYF. The CDR3 bases are TGCAGTGAGAGCGGGAGAGAGACCCAGTACTTC.

This chain joins TRBV15 and TRBJ2-4; D unclear. Germline CDR1 reads LNHNV; CDR2 reads YYDKDF (reference sequence). This CDR3 spans 11 amino acids. Deletions cut 2 bases from V and 15 bases from J, with 11 bases between. The CDR3 protein is CATSRPARRYF. The DNA of the CDR3 is TGTGCCACCAGCAGACCCGCCCGAAGGTACTTC.

This clonotype has at least ten counts. The V gene is TRBV28, the J gene TRBJ2-1; no definite D call. CDR1 is MDHEN, CDR2 SYDVKM, per germline. The V end lost 3 bases, the J end lost 0 bases, and 9 bases lay between the germline ends. The CDR3 length is 15 residues. CDR3 bases: TGTGCCAGCAGTTTTTACTCGAGCTCCTACAATGAGCAGTTCTTC. Residues: CASSFYSSSYNEQFF. The full variable domain, in which reference TRBV28 and TRBJ2-1 provide the parts outside the CDR3, is DVKVTQSSRYLVKRTGEKVFLECVQDMDHENMFWYRQDPGLGLRLIYFSYDVKMKEKGDIPEGYSVSREKKERFSLILESASTNQTSMYLCASSFYSSSYNEQFFGPGTRLTVL.

This clonotype was observed at least ten times. V gene TRBV5-1 combines with J gene TRBJ2-7; D remains unclear. From germline, CDR1 is SGHRS and CDR2 YFSETQ. Trimming shortened V by 0 bases and J by 1 base, and 8 bases separated the two germline ends. The length of the CDR3 is 14 residues. Here the CDR3 reads CASSLALGSYEQYF. CDR3 sequence (DNA): TGCGCCAGCAGCTTGGCCCTGGGTTCCTACGAGCAGTACTTC.

This clonotype showed up just a few times. CDR3 loop: CASSLVGGNTEAFF. CDR3 DNA: TGTGCCAGCAGTTTGGTTGGTGGGAACACTGAAGCTTTCTTT. This chain joins TRBV27 and TRBJ1-1; D is ambiguous. This CDR3 contains 14 residues. Trimming removed 3 bases at V and 1 base at J, with 9 bases between. Germline V gene lookup returns CDR1 MNHEY and CDR2 SMNVEV (reference sequence).

V and J are TRBV4-1 and TRBJ2-7; 9 nucleotides agree with TRBD2. V dropped 3 bases and J dropped 7; count of bases not matched to a gene: 13. CDR3 length equals 16 residues. Germline-derived CDR1 and CDR2 are MGHRA and YSYEKL. In DNA, the CDR3 is TGCGCCAGCAGCCAGCCAATTCGCGGGAGGGCTGGGGAGCAGTACTTC. Protein: CASSQPIRGRAGEQYF.

The sample holds many counts of this clonotype. The chain joins TRBV3-1 to TRBJ1-1, with D uncertain. V dropped 3 bases and J dropped 3 bases, with 11 bases sitting between them. The germline V gene has CDR1 LGHDT and CDR2 YNNKEL (reference sequence). The CDR3 runs to 14 residues. The CDR3 protein is CASSQARTDTEAFF. CDR3 DNA sequence: TGTGCCAGCAGCCAGGCGCGGACGGACACTGAAGCTTTCTTT. Combining the CDR3 with reference TRBV3-1 and TRBJ1-1 gives the whole variable domain DTAVSQTPKYLVTQMGNDKSIKCEQNLGHDTMYWYKQDSKKFLKIMFSYNNKELIINETVPNRFSPKSPDKAHLNLHINSLELGDSAVYFCASSQARTDTEAFFGQGTRLTVV.

V and J are TRBV28 and TRBJ2-7, with 8 bases aligning to TRBD1. CDR3 length equals 12 residues. Germline CDR1 MDHEN, CDR2 SYDVKM. Trimming took 6 bases from V and 4 from J; bases not matched to a gene: 2. DNA of the CDR3: TGTGCCAGCAGCCGGACAGGGTACGAGCAGTACTTC. Its protein is CASSRTGYEQYF.

This clonotype was seen a handful of times. The chain joins TRBV28 to TRBJ2-2, with a weak D call TRBD2 (6 bases). CDR1 MDHEN and CDR2 SYDVKM come from the germline V gene. Trimming removed 6 bases from V and 1 base from J, with 12 bases in between. This CDR3 is 15 amino acids long. In nucleotides, the CDR3 is TGTGCCAGCAGGCGCGGGACGTGGAACACCGGGGAGCTGTTTTTT. Translated, it gives CASRRGTWNTGELFF.

This clonotype has just a few counts. The chain links TRBV24-1 to TRBJ2-3; 8 bases are a match to TRBD2. Per the germline V gene, CDR1 is KGHDR and CDR2 is SFDVKD. The length of the CDR3 is 13 residues. V lost 9 bases to trimming and J lost 2 bases; unmatched junction nucleotides: 3. Here the CDR3 DNA reads TGTGCCACCGCGGGAGGCCCCACAGATACGCAGTATTTT. This encodes CATAGGPTDTQYF.

This clonotype came up many times. The V call is TRBV21-1, the J call TRBJ2-1; the table's D gene call, TRBD2, was not cross checked with the DNA. TRBV21-1 is assigned pseudogene status. The CDR3 covers 16 residues. The CDR3 reads CASSGRGLANYNEQFF. The CDR3 DNA follows: TGTGCCAGCAGCGGGCGAGGACTAGCGAATTACAATGAGCAGTTCTTC.

This clonotype was observed a few times. J is TRBJ1-1 and V is TRBV5-6; D is unclear. V lost 7 bases to trimming and J lost 0 bases, with 19 bases between them. From germline, CDR1 is SGHDT and CDR2 YYEEEE. The CDR3 consists of 16 residues. CDR3 amino acids: CASSRSDALMNTEAFF. CDR3 nucleotides: TGTGCCAGCTCGAGATCCGACGCCCTCATGAACACTGAAGCTTTCTTT.

This clonotype was counted many times. This chain links TRBV19 with TRBJ2-1; possibly TRBD2 for D (6 bases). V was pared by 5 bases and J by 9 bases, with 20 bases between. From germline, CDR1 is LNHDA and CDR2 SQIVND (reference sequence). The CDR3 contains 15 residues. DNA for the CDR3: TGTGCCAGTAGTCTCCTCGAGTCGGGAGCTAGTGAGCAGTTCTTC. Protein sequence: CASSLLESGASEQFF.

This clonotype has at least ten counts. The V call is TRBV10-3, the J call TRBJ2-1; unclear D gene. This CDR3 comprises 11 residues. V was pared by 6 bases and J by 6 bases, with 6 bases between. Germline assignment: CDR1 ENHRY and CDR2 SYGVKD. CDR3 in DNA: TGTGCCATCAGCCCCGGCAATGAGCAGTTCTTC. As protein: CAISPGNEQFF.